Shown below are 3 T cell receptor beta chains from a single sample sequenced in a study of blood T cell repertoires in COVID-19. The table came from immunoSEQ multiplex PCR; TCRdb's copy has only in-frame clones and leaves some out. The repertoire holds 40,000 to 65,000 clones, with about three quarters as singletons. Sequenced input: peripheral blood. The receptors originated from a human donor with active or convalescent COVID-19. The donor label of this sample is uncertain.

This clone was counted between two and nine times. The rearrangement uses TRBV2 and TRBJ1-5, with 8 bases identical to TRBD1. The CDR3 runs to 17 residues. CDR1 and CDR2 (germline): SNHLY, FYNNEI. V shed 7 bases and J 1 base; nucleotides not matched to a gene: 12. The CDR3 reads CASTGTGHFVSNQPQHF. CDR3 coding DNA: TGTGCCAGCACAGGGACAGGACATTTTGTAAGCAATCAGCCCCAGCATTTT.

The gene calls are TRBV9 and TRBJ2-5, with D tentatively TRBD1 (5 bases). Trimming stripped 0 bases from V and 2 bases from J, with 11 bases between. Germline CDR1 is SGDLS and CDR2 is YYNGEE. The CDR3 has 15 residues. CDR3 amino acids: CASSVDGHYQETQYF. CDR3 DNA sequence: TGTGCCAGCAGCGTAGACGGACACTATCAAGAGACCCAGTACTTC.

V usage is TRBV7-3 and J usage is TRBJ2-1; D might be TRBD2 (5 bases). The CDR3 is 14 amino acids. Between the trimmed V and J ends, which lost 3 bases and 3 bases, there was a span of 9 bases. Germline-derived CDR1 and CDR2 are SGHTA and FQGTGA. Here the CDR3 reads CASSLGDFYNEQFF. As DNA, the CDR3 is TGTGCCAGCAGCTTGGGAGACTTCTACAATGAGCAGTTCTTC.